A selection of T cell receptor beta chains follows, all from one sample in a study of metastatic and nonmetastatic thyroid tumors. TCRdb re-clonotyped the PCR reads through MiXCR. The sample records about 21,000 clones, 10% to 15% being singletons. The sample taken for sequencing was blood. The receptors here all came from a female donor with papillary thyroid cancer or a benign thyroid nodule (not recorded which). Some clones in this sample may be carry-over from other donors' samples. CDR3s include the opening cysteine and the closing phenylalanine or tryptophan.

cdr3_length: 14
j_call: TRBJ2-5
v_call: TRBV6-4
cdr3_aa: CASPGRAGEETQYF

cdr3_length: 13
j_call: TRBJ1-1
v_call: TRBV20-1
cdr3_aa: CSPHTVGRTEAFF

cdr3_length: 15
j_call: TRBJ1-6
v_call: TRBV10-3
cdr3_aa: CAIADTGRFTSPLHF

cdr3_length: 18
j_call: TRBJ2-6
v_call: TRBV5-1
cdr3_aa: CASSWTTGSSSGANVLTF

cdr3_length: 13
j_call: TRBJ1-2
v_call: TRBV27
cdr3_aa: CASSLTANYGYTF

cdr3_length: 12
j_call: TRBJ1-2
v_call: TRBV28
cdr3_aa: CASSGGKYFYTF

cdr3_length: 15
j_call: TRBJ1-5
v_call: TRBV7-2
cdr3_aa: CASSSTSAINQPQHF

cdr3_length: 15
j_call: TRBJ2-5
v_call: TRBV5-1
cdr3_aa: CASSEGLAGQETQYF

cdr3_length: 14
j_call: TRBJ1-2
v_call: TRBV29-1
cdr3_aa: CSVVVTGVSDGYTF

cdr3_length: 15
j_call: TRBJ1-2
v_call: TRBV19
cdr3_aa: CASSTPGHSIYGYTF

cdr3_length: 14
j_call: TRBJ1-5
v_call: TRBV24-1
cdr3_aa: CATSGRERNQPQHF

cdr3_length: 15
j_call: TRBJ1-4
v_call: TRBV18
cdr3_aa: CASSQRKSTNEKLFF

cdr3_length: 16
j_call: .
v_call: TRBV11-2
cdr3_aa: CASSLIRRWGGNEQFF

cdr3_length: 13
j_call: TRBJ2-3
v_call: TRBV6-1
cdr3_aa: CASSRGGTDTQYF

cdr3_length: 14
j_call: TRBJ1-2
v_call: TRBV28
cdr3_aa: CASSLVQGNYGYTF

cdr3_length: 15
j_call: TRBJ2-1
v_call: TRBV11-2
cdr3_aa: CASSVRLAGYNEQFF

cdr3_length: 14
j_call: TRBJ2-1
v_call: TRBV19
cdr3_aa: CASTRTGLNNEQFF

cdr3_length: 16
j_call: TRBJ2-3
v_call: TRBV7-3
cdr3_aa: CASSRGAAPGTDTQYF

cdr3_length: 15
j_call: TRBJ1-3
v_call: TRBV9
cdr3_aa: CASSVVPGAGNTIYF

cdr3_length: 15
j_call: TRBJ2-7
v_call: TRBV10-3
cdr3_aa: CAISESGRGLYEQYF

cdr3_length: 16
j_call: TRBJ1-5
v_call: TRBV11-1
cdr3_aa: CASSLARTNSNQPQHF

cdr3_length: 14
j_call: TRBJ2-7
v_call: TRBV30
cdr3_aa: CAWSVGAGGGEQYF

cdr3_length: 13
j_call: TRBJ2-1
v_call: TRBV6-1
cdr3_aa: CASTGNLGNEQFF

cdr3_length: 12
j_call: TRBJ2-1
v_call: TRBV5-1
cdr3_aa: CASSFTGYEQFF

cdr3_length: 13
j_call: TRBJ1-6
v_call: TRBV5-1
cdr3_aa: CASSWDYNSPLHF

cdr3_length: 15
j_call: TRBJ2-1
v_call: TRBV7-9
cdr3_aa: CASSLAGGGANEQFF

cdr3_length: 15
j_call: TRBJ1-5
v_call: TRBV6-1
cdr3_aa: CASTPIGGVYQPQHF

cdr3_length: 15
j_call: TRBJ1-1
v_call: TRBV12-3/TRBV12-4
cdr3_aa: CASSMRQWAYTEAFF

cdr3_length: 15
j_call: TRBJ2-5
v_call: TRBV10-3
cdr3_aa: CAISELGRGDETQYF

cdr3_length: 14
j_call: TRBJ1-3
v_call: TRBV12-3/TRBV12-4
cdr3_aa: CASSFGGLGNTIYF

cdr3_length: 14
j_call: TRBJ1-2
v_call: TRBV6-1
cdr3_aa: CASTPTGYYYGYTF

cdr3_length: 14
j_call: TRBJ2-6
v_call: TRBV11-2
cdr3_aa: CASSFDYEANVLTF

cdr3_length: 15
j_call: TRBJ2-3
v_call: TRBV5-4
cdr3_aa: CAISSISGNTDTQYF

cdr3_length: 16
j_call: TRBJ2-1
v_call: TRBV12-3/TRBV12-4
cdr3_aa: CASSLVAGGPFNEQFF

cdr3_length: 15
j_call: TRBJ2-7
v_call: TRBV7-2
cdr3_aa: CASSPGTGGSYEQYF

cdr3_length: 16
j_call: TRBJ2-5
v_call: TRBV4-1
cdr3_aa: CASSQGAGTRVETQYF

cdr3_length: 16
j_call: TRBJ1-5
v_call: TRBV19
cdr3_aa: CASRQIHPYSNQPQHF

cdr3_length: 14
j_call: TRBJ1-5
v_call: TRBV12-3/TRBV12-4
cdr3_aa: CASSSRALEEPQHF

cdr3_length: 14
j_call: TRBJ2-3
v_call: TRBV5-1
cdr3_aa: CASRGGDRTDTQYF

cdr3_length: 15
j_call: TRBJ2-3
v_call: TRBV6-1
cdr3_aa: CASSRRTGTTDTQYF

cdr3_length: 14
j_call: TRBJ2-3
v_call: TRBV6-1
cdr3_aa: CASSGGGGRDTQYF

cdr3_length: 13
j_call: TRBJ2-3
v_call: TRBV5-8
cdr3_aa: CASSQRGTDTQYF